This is a list of T cell receptor beta chains from one sample in a study of neurological immune-mediated disorders. In TCRdb, the 5' RACE reads were re-called with MiXCR into one record per CDR3 protein. The sample has about 65,000 distinct CDR3 sequences, more than 3.5% seen once. The material sequenced was PBMCs. The receptors stem from a man aged 50-59 years with multiple sclerosis. CDR3s include the opening cysteine and the closing phenylalanine or tryptophan. Each record gives: J gene, CDR3 length, D gene, clone size, V gene, CDR3 DNA, CDR3 protein. The D gene is left open where the match is weak. Size is omitted from some rows. Given values are once, few, many or a class for expanded clones.

TRBJ2-5	13	-	many	TRBV12-3/TRBV12-4	TGTGCCAGCAGCCGCGATCGGAAAGAGACCCAGTACTTC	CASSRDRKETQYF
TRBJ2-4	16	TRBD1	many	TRBV12-3/TRBV12-4	TGTGCCAGCAGTTCGGGGACAGGGCAAAACAAAAACATTCAGTACTTC	CASSSGTGQNKNIQYF
TRBJ1-4	18	TRBD1	many	TRBV4-1	TGCGCCAGCAGCCAAACCCGGGACAGGGGGCGAACTAATGAAAAACTGTTTTTT	CASSQTRDRGRTNEKLFF
TRBJ1-1	12	-	many	TRBV20-1	TGCAGTGCTAGAGAAAGAAACACTGAAGCTTTCTTT	CSARERNTEAFF
TRBJ2-2	16	TRBD1	many	TRBV19	TGTGCCAGTAGTGTAGTGACAGGGGCGAACACCGGGGAGCTGTTTTTT	CASSVVTGANTGELFF
TRBJ1-6	12	-	many	TRBV2	TGTGCCAGCAGTGAAGAGGGTTCACCCCTCAACTTT	CASSEEGSPLNF
TRBJ2-1	17	TRBD1	many	TRBV7-9	TGTGCCAGCAGCCCTAGCCCGGGACAGGGGGCTAACAATGAGCAGTTCTTC	CASSPSPGQGANNEQFF
TRBJ1-2	14	TRBD1	few	TRBV20-1	TGCAGTGCTAGCAAAACAGGGGGCGCCGCTGGCTACACCTTC	CSASKTGGAAGYTF
TRBJ1-3	15	-	few	TRBV5-5	TGTGCCAGCAGCTTGGTGGCCTTGGGGGGAAACACCATATATTTT	CASSLVALGGNTIYF
TRBJ2-1	14	-	many	TRBV5-1	TGCGCCAGCAGCTTGGGACAGGACTACAATGAGCAGTTCTTC	CASSLGQDYNEQFF
TRBJ1-1	15	-	-	TRBV4-1	TGCGCCAGCAGCCAAGCCTTCCGGGGGAGGACTGAAGCTTTCTTT	CASSQAFRGRTEAFF
TRBJ2-2	15	-	many	TRBV28	TGTGCCAGCAGTTTGGCAGGGGTGAACACCGGGGAGCTGTTTTTT	CASSLAGVNTGELFF
TRBJ2-1	12	-	-	TRBV20-1	TGCAGTGCTAGAGGGTGGAAGGATGAGCAGTTCTTC	CSARGWKDEQFF
TRBJ2-2	12	-	-	TRBV7-9	TGTGCCATTAATGGGGGTCCCGGGGAGCTGTTTTTT	CAINGGPGELFF
TRBJ2-1	15	-	many	TRBV4-1	TGCGCCAGCAGGTCCAGCGGGCGCTCCTACAATGAGCAGTTCTTC	CASRSSGRSYNEQFF
TRBJ2-3	19	TRBD1	-	TRBV5-1	TGCGCCAGCAGAGCTTGGACCTCAACAGGGGGCTGGGGTACAGATACGCAGTATTTT	CASRAWTSTGGWGTDTQYF
TRBJ1-2	12	TRBD1	many	TRBV20-1	TGCAGTGCTACAGGGGGCAACTATGGCTACACCTTC	CSATGGNYGYTF
TRBJ2-1	13	-	many	TRBV6-5	TGTGCCTCGGGCCGGCTTCTCGGCAATGAGCAGTTCTTC	CASGRLLGNEQFF
TRBJ2-7	17	TRBD1	many	TRBV7-8	TGTGCCAGCAGCACCCCAGCTGAGGCAGGGGGCATTTACGAGCAGTACTTC	CASSTPAEAGGIYEQYF
TRBJ2-1	15	TRBD1	many	TRBV15	TGTGCCACCAGCAGAGAGTACACAGGGGGCGATGAGCAGTTCTTC	CATSREYTGGDEQFF
TRBJ2-7	15	-	many	TRBV5-1	TGCGCCAGCAGCTCGGAAGGACTTGCCCCCTCCGAGCAGTACTTC	CASSSEGLAPSEQYF
TRBJ1-5	15	-	few	TRBV13	TGTGCCAGCAGCTTGGGGGGCCCTAGCAATCAGCCCCAGAATTTT	CASSLGGPSNQPQNF
TRBJ1-5	16	-	many	TRBV7-8	TGTGCCAGCAGCCACAGTTCACGGGGGGCACGACAGCCCCAGCATTTT	CASSHSSRGARQPQHF
TRBJ1-4	16	-	many	TRBV20-1	TGCAGTGCTAGAGATCGCAGGGTTACATTAGATGAAAAACTGTTTTTT	CSARDRRVTLDEKLFF
TRBJ1-5	15	-	many	TRBV5-1	TGCGCCAGCAGCTTGGAGGGCCGCGGCAATCAGCCCCAGAATTTT	CASSLEGRGNQPQNF
TRBJ2-3	16	-	many	TRBV5-5	TGTGCCAGCAGCTTGGGTCCGTCAGGGGCTGGAGATACGCAGTATTTT	CASSLGPSGAGDTQYF
TRBJ1-2	12	-	many	TRBV29-1	TGCAGCGCACAGACAGATAACTATGGCTACACCTTC	CSAQTDNYGYTF
TRBJ2-7	14	-	many	TRBV6-1	TGTGCCAGCAGTGGGAGAACGGGACTCGACGAGCAGTACTTC	CASSGRTGLDEQYF
TRBJ2-2	16	-	-	TRBV7-3	TGTGCCAGCAGTCCCCAGCCCAATCTAGCGACCGGGGAGCTGTTTTTT	CASSPQPNLATGELFF
TRBJ2-3	14	TRBD2	many	TRBV5-1	TGCGCCAGCAGGCTAGCGGGTGAATCAGATACGCAGTATTTT	CASRLAGESDTQYF
TRBJ2-5	13	-	many	TRBV7-2	TGTGCCAGCGGCCGCCAGGGCGGGGAGACCCAGTACTTC	CASGRQGGETQYF
TRBJ1-6	18	-	many	TRBV5-1	TGCGCCAGCAGCTTGTTCCTGGCGGGGAGCTCCTATAATTCACCCCTCAACTTT	CASSLFLAGSSYNSPLNF
TRBJ1-6	16	TRBD1	-	TRBV18	TGTGCCAGCTCACCGTTATCGGGACAGAATAATTCACCCCTCCACTTT	CASSPLSGQNNSPLHF
TRBJ2-3	16	-	many	TRBV12-3/TRBV12-4	TGTGCCAGCAGTTTAGAGGACTTTTCTAGCACAGATACGCAGTATTTT	CASSLEDFSSTDTQYF
TRBJ2-1	15	TRBD2	medium-sized	TRBV12-3/TRBV12-4	TGTGCCAGCAGCCTAGCGGGGGGGCCTTACAATGAGCAGTTCTTC	CASSLAGGPYNEQFF
TRBJ2-5	15	TRBD2	-	TRBV5-1	TGCGCCAGCAGCCTGGGGGGGTCCTTAAAAGAGACCCAGTACTTC	CASSLGGSLKETQYF
TRBJ1-6	13	-	-	TRBV15	TGTGCCACCAGCAGGGCTGCCCATTCACCCCTCCACTTT	CATSRAAHSPLHF
TRBJ1-2	13	-	many	TRBV7-2	TGTGCCAGCAGCTCCCGTTTCGACTATGGCTACACCTTC	CASSSRFDYGYTF
TRBJ2-7	13	TRBD1	many	TRBV5-6	TGTGCCAGCAGCTGGGGACAGAGTCGCGAGCAGTACTTC	CASSWGQSREQYF
TRBJ2-7	14	-	many	TRBV15	TGTGCCACCAGCAGAGACAGGGGACCGGGGGAGCAGTACTTC	CATSRDRGPGEQYF
TRBJ1-5	11	-	-	TRBV21-1	TGTGCCGCAAAGAGGGTTCAGCCCCAGAATTTT	CAAKRVQPQNF
TRBJ1-2	16	TRBD1	many	TRBV5-1	TGCGCCAGCAGCGCCGGATACAGACAGGGCTCCTATGGCTACACCTTC	CASSAGYRQGSYGYTF